These 9 T cell receptor beta chains were all obtained from the same sample, sequenced in a study of cytomegalovirus exposure and HLA in healthy donors. The PCR made use of 60 Vbeta and 13 Jbeta primers. The data were produced by immunoSEQ multiplex PCR, yet TCRdb's version contains in-frame clones alone and is incomplete. Of 150,000 to 200,000 clones listed, approximately 86% are singletons. Material: PBMCs. Receptors were obtained from a woman between 18 and 29 years old in good health and CMV-seronegative.

The chain is built from TRBV27 and TRBJ1-5, with D possibly being TRBD1 (6 bases). V lost 6 bases and J lost 6, with 27 bases in between. Germline V gives CDR1 MNHEY, CDR2 SMNVEV (reference sequence). This CDR3 is 18 amino acids long. The DNA of the CDR3 is TGTGCCAGCAGCTCCGGCGGGGGGCAGGCTTATAACGTTCAGCCCCAGCATTTT. Translated: CASSSGGGQAYNVQPQHF.

This chain joins TRBV25-1 and TRBJ1-6; a possible D gene is TRBD1 (5 bases). V lost 3 bases and J 6 bases, leaving 9 bases between the germline ends. The length of the CDR3 is 14 residues. CDR1 is MGHDK and CDR2 is SYGVNS in the germline V gene. As DNA, the CDR3 is TGTGCCAGCAGTGACGCAGGGTCTAATTCACCCCTCCACTTT. Its translation is CASSDAGSNSPLHF.

This clone was recorded only once. The V call is TRBV7-9, the J call TRBJ2-1, with 13 bases identical to TRBD2. V was pared by 2 bases and J by 10 bases, with 8 bases of the junction left unmatched. CDR3 length: 16 amino acids. Germline V gene data show CDR1 as SEHNR and CDR2 as FQNEAQ (reference sequence). The CDR3 nucleotides are TGTGCCAGCAGCTTATCCGGACTAGCGGGAGTCGGAGAGCAGTTCTTC. It translates to CASSLSGLAGVGEQFF.

The chain carries TRBV7-2 and TRBJ2-3; 7 bases map to TRBD1. This CDR3 spans 13 amino acids. Germline V lookup: CDR1 SGHTA, CDR2 FQGNSA. The ends lost 6 bases at V and 0 bases at J; junction bases unmatched: 0. CDR3 in amino acids: CASRTGSTDTQYF. CDR3 DNA sequence: TGTGCCAGCAGGACAGGGAGCACAGATACGCAGTATTTT.

This clone appeared once. Other DNA sequences within the sample encode an identical CDR3. The chain carries TRBV6-1 and TRBJ1-5; 8 bases map to TRBD1. Germline values: CDR1 MNHNS, CDR2 SASEGT. There are 14 residues in the CDR3. The V gene end was trimmed by 6 bases and the J gene end by 2 bases; junction bases not matched to a gene: 3. The DNA for the CDR3 is TGTGCCAGCAGCCTGGGACAGGGCAATCAGCCCCAGCATTTT. This encodes CASSLGQGNQPQHF.

This chain links TRBV6-5 with TRBJ2-7; D might be TRBD2 (7 bases). CDR3 length equals 15 residues. Per germline, CDR1 MNHEY and CDR2 SVGAGI. The germline V and J ends were trimmed by 2 bases and 2 bases, with 13 bases remaining between them. CDR3 amino acids: CASSYVAGAAYEQYF. For the CDR3, the DNA is TGTGCCAGCAGTTACGTGGCGGGGGCCGCCTACGAGCAGTACTTC.

The chain couples TRBV11-2 to TRBJ1-3; tentative D call: TRBD1 (5 bases). The V and J ends lost 5 bases and 0 bases respectively, with 20 bases between them. This CDR3 spans 18 amino acids. Germline CDR1 and CDR2: SGHAT and FQNNGV. For the CDR3, the DNA is TGTGCCAGCAGCCCCCGCTTGACAGCGTTTAGCTCTGGAAACACCATATATTTT. Translating gives CASSPRLTAFSSGNTIYF.

The chain couples TRBV4-2 to TRBJ1-1, with D maybe TRBD1 (5 bases). From germline, CDR1 is LGHNA and CDR2 YNFKEQ. The ends were cut back, 1 base at V and 7 bases at J, with 16 bases in the middle. The CDR3 spans 15 residues. CDR3 sequence: CASSQVVTGNLEAFF. The CDR3 DNA sequence: TGTGCCAGCAGCCAAGTCGTTACAGGAAATCTTGAAGCTTTCTTT.

V gene TRBV29-1 combines with J gene TRBJ2-5, with 7 positions matching TRBD1. The V and J ends lost 6 bases and 3 bases, in that order; junction bases with no gene match: 4. This CDR3 spans 12 amino acids. In germline, CDR1 is SQVTM, CDR2 ANQGSEA. The CDR3 is CSVKGAEETQYF. The CDR3, as DNA: TGCAGCGTCAAGGGGGCTGAAGAGACCCAGTACTTC.